Listed here are 27 T cell receptor beta chains from one sample, sequenced in a study of T-cell memory formation after mild COVID-19 (dated by TCRdb to the early 2020s). Library preparation employed 5' RACE. The instrument given in TCRdb is Illumina NovaSeq 6000. TCRdb applied fastp at Q25 and MiXCR to the public reads, then kept only in-frame beta chains. Rows merge per CDR3 protein into single entries with the most common DNA and genes. This sample comprises tens of thousands of distinct CDR3 sequences, about 7.3% of them detected only once. Approximately 1.5% of the sample is held by the ten biggest clonotypes. The sequenced sample consisted of PBMCs or a T cell subset sorted from them (not recorded which). Receptors originate from a man in his late teens or twenties who had mild COVID-19 (a few samples of this study predate the infection). The sample titles of this study are shuffled in the database, so cell type and time point are left out; the donor was told from shared clones.

The chain combines TRBV2 with TRBJ2-2, with 9 bases aligning to TRBD2. Germline assignment: CDR1 SNHLY and CDR2 FYNNEI. Trimming cost V 9 bases and J 2 bases; bases outside gene matches: 4. The CDR3 runs 14 residues. The CDR3 sequence: CASRLAANTGELFF. The CDR3 bases are TGTGCCAGTAGACTAGCGGCTAACACCGGGGAGCTGTTTTTT.

The V call is TRBV6-2 or TRBV6-3, the J call TRBJ2-7; 9 nucleotides agree with TRBD2. The CDR3 length is 14 residues. Trimming removed 8 bases from V and 12 bases from J; junction bases left unmatched: 17. CDR1 is MNHEY and CDR2 is SVGEGT in the germline V gene. CDR3 DNA: TGTGCCAGCGGGCAAAGCGGGGGGCCCCTTCTGCGGTACTTC. Its protein is CASGQSGGPLLRYF.

This clonotype was found many times. The V gene is TRBV5-1, the J gene TRBJ2-1, with TRBD2 matching over 9 bases. The germline V gene has CDR1 SGHRS and CDR2 YFSETQ. V dropped 2 bases and J dropped 0; count of bases not matched to a gene: 3. CDR3 length: 16 amino acids. The CDR3 spells CASSFNSGGSYNEQFF. The DNA of the CDR3 is TGCGCCAGCAGCTTCAATAGCGGGGGCTCCTACAATGAGCAGTTCTTC.

The chain combines TRBV3-1 with TRBJ2-3; possibly TRBD1 for D (5 bases). This CDR3 contains 13 residues. CDR1 is LGHDT, CDR2 YNNKEL, per germline (reference sequence). Trimming stripped 4 bases from V and 5 bases from J, with 10 bases between. The CDR3 coding sequence is TGTGCCAGCAGCCCAGGACAAGGAGATACGCAGTATTTT. This translates into CASSPGQGDTQYF.

This clonotype has ten or more counts. The chain has TRBV6-2 or TRBV6-3 and TRBJ2-1; 10 nucleotides align to TRBD1. V gave up 2 bases and J gave up 10 bases; unmatched junction bases: 11. This CDR3 has 16 residues. Germline loops: CDR1 MNHEY, CDR2 SVGEGT. The CDR3 DNA follows: TGTGCCAGCAGTTACCTGGGACAGGGGCCCCGAGGGGAGCAGTTCTTC. This encodes CASSYLGQGPRGEQFF.

The CDR3 here is CASTLQGVTEAFF. CDR3 coding DNA: TGTGCCAGCACCTTACAGGGTGTAACTGAAGCTTTCTTT. The chain links TRBV28 to TRBJ1-1; tentatively, D is TRBD1 (6 bases). The CDR3 is made up of 13 amino acids. Germline loops: CDR1 MDHEN, CDR2 SYDVKM. V gave up 7 bases and J gave up 5 bases, with 14 bases separating them.

The J gene is TRBJ2-3, the V gene TRBV5-1; 8 positions agree with TRBD2. This CDR3 is built from 16 residues. V was clipped by 0 bases and J by 2 bases; unmatched bases: 5. Germline values: CDR1 SGHRS, CDR2 YFSETQ. The CDR3 sequence is CASSLEAGVHTDTQYF. CDR3 nucleotides: TGCGCCAGCAGCTTGGAAGCGGGGGTCCACACAGATACGCAGTATTTT.

The chain links TRBV6-5 to TRBJ1-1, with 7 bases identical to TRBD1. CDR1 MNHEY and CDR2 SVGAGI come from the germline V gene. The CDR3 extends over 14 amino acids. Germline trimming cut 2 bases from V and 2 bases from J; bases unmatched to any gene: 2. DNA for the CDR3: TGTGCCAGCAGTTACCGGACAGGAAACACTGAAGCTTTCTTT. Translating gives CASSYRTGNTEAFF.

This clonotype appeared a few times. This sequence joins TRBV5-5 and TRBJ2-5; perhaps TRBD2 as D (5 bases). Trimming pared 7 bases from V and 5 bases from J, leaving 15 bases between. CDR1 is SGHKS and CDR2 is YYEKEE in the germline V gene (reference sequence). The CDR3 length is 13 residues. The CDR3 is CASGGWGEETQYF. The CDR3 DNA follows: TGTGCCAGCGGCGGTTGGGGAGAGGAGACCCAGTACTTC. Using reference TRBV5-5 and TRBJ2-5 for the parts outside the CDR3, the full variable domain is DAGVTQSPTHLIKTRGQQVTLRCSPISGHKSVSWYQQVLGQGPQFIFQYYEKEERGRGNFPDRFSARQFPNYSSELNVNALLLGDSALYLCASGGWGEETQYFGPGTRLLVL.

This clonotype appeared many times. The genes are TRBV7-8 and TRBJ2-2, with D maybe TRBD1 (5 bases). Germline assignment: CDR1 SGHVS and CDR2 FQNEAQ. The ends were cut back, 6 bases at V and 2 bases at J, with 13 bases in the middle. The CDR3 runs to 15 residues. The CDR3 spells CASSSGQGNTGELFF. The DNA of the CDR3 is TGTGCCAGCAGTTCCGGGCAGGGCAACACCGGGGAGCTGTTTTTT.

The V gene is TRBV5-1, the J gene TRBJ1-2; a possible D gene is TRBD1 (5 bases). This CDR3 is 13 amino acids long. The V gene lost 6 bases and the J gene lost 3 bases, with 12 bases spanning the gap. CDR1 SGHRS and CDR2 YFSETQ come from the germline V gene. The CDR3: CASTWGYDYGYTF. Here the CDR3 DNA reads TGCGCCAGCACCTGGGGGTATGACTATGGCTACACCTTC.

This clonotype was found a few times. The rearrangement joins TRBV4-3 to TRBJ2-5; 10 bases are a match to TRBD2. Germline values: CDR1 LGHNA, CDR2 YSLEER. The CDR3 sequence is 14 residues long. V was pared by 0 bases and J by 7 bases, with 2 bases of the junction left unmatched. The CDR3 DNA reads as TGCGCCAGCAGCCAAGAATCTAGCGGGGGGACCCAGTACTTC. It codes for CASSQESSGGTQYF.

This clonotype has more than one count but fewer than ten. This chain joins TRBV5-1 and TRBJ1-5, with a tentative D call TRBD1 (6 bases). Trimming cost V 1 base and J 3 bases, with 11 bases left between them. Per germline, CDR1 SGHRS and CDR2 YFSETQ. The length of the CDR3 is 15 residues. The CDR3 bases are TGCGCCAGCAGCTTGTCCGGACAGAACAATCAGCCCCAGCATTTT. Residues: CASSLSGQNNQPQHF.

This clonotype was observed a handful of times. The V and J genes are TRBV7-2 and TRBJ2-5, with TRBD1 identical over 9 bases. J was trimmed by 7 bases and V by 4 bases; bases with no gene match: 1. This CDR3 spans 12 amino acids. Germline CDR1 is SGHTA and CDR2 is FQGNSA. In nucleotides, the CDR3 is TGTGCCAGCAGCTCGACAGGGGGGACCCAGTACTTC. Its translation is CASSSTGGTQYF.

V is TRBV9 and J is TRBJ2-1; D perhaps matches TRBD2 (5 bases). Between the trimmed V and J ends, which lost 4 bases and 3 bases, there was a span of 11 bases. Germline V lookup: CDR1 SGDLS, CDR2 YYNGEE. This CDR3 is 14 amino acids long. CDR3 sequence: CASSISGNYNEQFF. The DNA for the CDR3 is TGTGCCAGCAGCATTTCCGGGAACTACAATGAGCAGTTCTTC.

There are many counts of this clonotype. This rearrangement joins TRBV7-8 to TRBJ2-5; D assignment may be TRBD1 or TRBD2 (5 bases each). Germline V gene data show CDR1 as SGHVS and CDR2 as FQNEAQ. Trimming took off 4 bases at V and 7 bases at J, with 13 bases between the two ends. The CDR3 spans 13 residues. The CDR3 loop is CASSSGPPGTQYF. The CDR3 nucleotides are TGTGCCAGCAGCTCGGGACCGCCAGGGACCCAGTACTTC.

This clonotype was observed a handful of times. The chain employs TRBV28 and TRBJ2-2; 7 bases align to TRBD1. The CDR3 length is 15 residues. The V gene end was trimmed by 8 bases and the J gene end by 0 bases; junction bases not matched to a gene: 6. The V gene's germline CDR1 is MDHEN and CDR2 SYDVKM. In nucleotides, the CDR3 is TGTGCCAGCTCAAAAGGGGGCGCGAACACCGGGGAGCTGTTTTTT. Its protein product is CASSKGGANTGELFF. The whole variable domain, filled in from reference TRBV28 and TRBJ2-2, reads DVKVTQSSRYLVKRTGEKVFLECVQDMDHENMFWYRQDPGLGLRLIYFSYDVKMKEKGDIPEGYSVSREKKERFSLILESASTNQTSMYLCASSKGGANTGELFFGEGSRLTVL.

This clonotype was observed a handful of times. This chain connects TRBV5-1 to TRBJ1-1; TRBD1 is a possible D gene (5 bases). The CDR3 has 13 amino acids. The V gene's germline CDR1 is SGHRS and CDR2 YFSETQ. V was trimmed by 1 base and J by 3 bases, leaving 7 bases between them. CDR3 nucleotide sequence: TGCGCCAGCAGCTTGAAACAGGACACTGAAGCTTTCTTT. Amino acids: CASSLKQDTEAFF.

The chain has TRBV29-1 and TRBJ1-5, with unresolved D. The CDR3 length is 12 residues. Trimming removed 6 bases from V and 4 bases from J, with 10 bases in between. CDR1 SQVTM and CDR2 ANQGSEA come from the germline V gene. CDR3 in amino acids: CSVGSGNQPQHF. The CDR3 DNA reads TGCAGCGTGGGGAGTGGGAATCAGCCCCAGCATTTT.

Many counts were recorded for this clonotype. The gene calls are TRBV7-9 and TRBJ2-1, with 7 bases aligning to TRBD1. This CDR3 is 13 amino acids long. V gave up 6 bases and J gave up 4 bases; unmatched junction bases: 3. Germline V CDR1 and CDR2: SEHNR, FQNEAQ (reference sequence). The CDR3 sequence: CASRGDSYNEQFF. CDR3 bases: TGTGCCAGCAGAGGGGACAGTTACAATGAGCAGTTCTTC.

There are a few counts of this clonotype. The chain joins TRBV5-1 to TRBJ2-7, with a weak D call TRBD1 (5 bases). The CDR3 consists of 13 residues. Trimming left V 0 bases short and J 7 bases short, with 11 bases between. Germline lookup yields CDR1 SGHRS and CDR2 YFSETQ. The CDR3 DNA reads as TGCGCCAGCAGCTTGGAGGCAGGGCTTGAGCAGTACTTC. Amino acid sequence: CASSLEAGLEQYF.

This clonotype was recorded many times. The chain recombines TRBV24-1 with TRBJ2-1; unclear D gene. Germline loops: CDR1 KGHDR, CDR2 SFDVKD. Trimming removed 1 base at V and 2 bases at J, with 8 bases between. There are 15 residues in the CDR3. The DNA for the CDR3 is TGTGCCACCAGTGATTTTAGACATCCCTACAATGAGCAGTTCTTC. Protein product: CATSDFRHPYNEQFF.

A few counts support this clonotype. The chain uses TRBV7-2 and TRBJ2-3; 10 bases match TRBD2. The CDR3 extends over 14 amino acids. The V gene's germline CDR1 is SGHTA and CDR2 FQGNSA. With V trimmed by 4 bases and J by 4 bases, 2 bases remained unmatched. The CDR3 DNA is TGTGCCAGCAGCTCCCTAGCGGGGGCAGATACGCAGTATTTT. Translated: CASSSLAGADTQYF.

This chain connects TRBV5-6 to TRBJ2-3; TRBD2 agrees at 7 bases. CDR1 is SGHDT and CDR2 is YYEEEE in the germline V gene. The CDR3 has 15 amino acids. The J segment lost 1 base and the V segment lost 4 bases, leaving 6 bases of the junction unmatched. CDR3 region: CASSPIAGRTDTQYF. The CDR3 DNA sequence: TGTGCCAGCAGCCCGATAGCGGGCCGCACAGATACGCAGTATTTT.

This clonotype was counted at least ten times. The chain links TRBV7-2 to TRBJ2-2; unclear D gene. The V end was cut by 4 bases, the J end by 2 bases, with 11 bases between. In germline, CDR1 is SGHTA, CDR2 FQGNSA. This CDR3 comprises 15 residues. As DNA, the CDR3 is TGTGCCAGCAGCTCGAGACCTGTAAACACCGGGGAGCTGTTTTTT. It encodes CASSSRPVNTGELFF.

The V and J genes are TRBV21-1 and TRBJ2-3; the D segment call TRBD2 is taken from the table without a DNA check. TRBV21-1 is listed as a pseudogene. The CDR3 runs 15 residues. CDR3 DNA sequence: TGTGCCAGCAGCAAAGGGACCAGGGACTTTGATACGCAGTATTTT. It translates to CASSKGTRDFDTQYF.

The chain links TRBV7-2 to TRBJ1-3; a weak D match, TRBD1 (5 bases). The CDR3 totals 16 residues. Trimming left V 1 base short and J 0 bases short, with 10 bases between. Germline lookup yields CDR1 SGHTA and CDR2 FQGNSA. CDR3 loop: CASSLEGANSGNTIYF. DNA for the CDR3: TGTGCCAGCAGCTTAGAAGGGGCAAACTCTGGAAACACCATATATTTT.